Included here is one T cell receptor (beta chain) sequence, with context. TCR beta chains were sequenced at survey level with immunoSEQ. The method was immunoSEQ multiplex PCR; TCRdb's version includes in-frame clones alone and lacks a portion of them. Of about 68,000 clones listed, over 85% were seen once; the top ten hold around 4.6%. The CDR3 sequence is 15 residues long. Per germline, CDR1 MDHEN and CDR2 SYDVKM. The V segment lost 5 bases and the J segment 2 bases; nucleotides outside the gene matches: 9. The chain has TRBV28 and TRBJ2-7; TRBD1 matches 7 bases. This receptor was obtained from a man in his forties or fifties with rheumatoid arthritis. Material for sequencing was PBMCs. CDR3 sequence: CASSKGRGLPYEQYF. The CDR3 DNA sequence: TGTGCCAGCAGTAAAGGAAGGGGGCTCCCCTACGAGCAGTACTTC.